This is a list of T cell receptor beta chains from one sample in a study of T cells after yellow fever vaccination. One entry per CDR3 protein, called by TCRdb with MiXCR from the 5' RACE reads. The table lists more than 90,000 distinct CDR3 sequences, 7.2% of them singletons. The sequenced sample was CD4+ T cells sorted from PBMCs, obtained 35 to 50 days after the first yellow fever vaccination. These receptors came from a young man who received the YFV17D yellow fever vaccine. Both conserved end residues are part of each CDR3. A D gene is named only where the DNA matches it firmly. Size is omitted from some rows. Given values are once, few, many or a class for expanded clones.

d_call	j_call	clone_size	v_call	cdr3_nt	cdr3_aa
-	TRBJ1-1	many	TRBV5-1	TGCGCCAGCAGATTCGATGGGAACACTGAAGCTTTCTTT	CASRFDGNTEAFF
-	TRBJ2-7	many	TRBV20-1	TGCAGTGCAGATGAACGAGGGGAGCAGTACTTC	CSADERGEQYF
-	TRBJ2-5	few	TRBV2	TGTGCCAGCAAGGGGAAATGGCTAGAGACCCAGTACTTC	CASKGKWLETQYF
TRBD1	TRBJ1-5	-	TRBV10-3	TGTGCCATCAGTGAGGACAGGGGCAATCAGCCCCAGCATTTT	CAISEDRGNQPQHF
TRBD2	TRBJ2-3	many	TRBV5-4	TGTGCCAGCAGCTTGAAGCTAGCGGGGGGGCAAAGCACAGATACGCAGTATTTT	CASSLKLAGGQSTDTQYF
TRBD2	TRBJ2-5	many	TRBV24-1	TGTGCCACCAGTGCTCGCGGGGGGTTCCAAGAGACCCAGTACTTC	CATSARGGFQETQYF
-	TRBJ2-5	many	TRBV10-3	TGTGCCATCAGTGAGTCCGGTAAAGAGACCCAGTACTTC	CAISESGKETQYF
-	TRBJ1-1	many	TRBV5-1	TGCGCCAGCAGCTTGGTTGGCAAATTCACTGAAGCTTTCTTT	CASSLVGKFTEAFF
-	TRBJ1-2	many	TRBV12-3/TRBV12-4	TGTGCCAGCACCAAGAAGGGCTATGGCTACACCTTC	CASTKKGYGYTF
-	TRBJ2-3	many	TRBV3-1	TGTGCCAGCAGCCCGGGGGCCATCGGAAGTGATACGCAGTATTTT	CASSPGAIGSDTQYF
-	TRBJ2-1	many	TRBV20-1	TGCAGTGCTAGGTCCTGGGGGCAAACCAATGAGCAGTTCTTC	CSARSWGQTNEQFF
-	TRBJ2-1	many	TRBV7-9	TGTGCCAGCTTCATCGCTACAGGGAAATTTCGCAATGAGCAGTTCTTC	CASFIATGKFRNEQFF
TRBD1	TRBJ2-7	many	TRBV29-1	TGCAGCGTTGGCGGACAGGGGCTTCCCGAGCAGTACTTC	CSVGGQGLPEQYF
-	TRBJ2-1	many	TRBV6-2/TRBV6-3	TGTGCCAGCAGGGACGGACAGTCTTGGCCCGATAATGAGCAGTTCTTC	CASRDGQSWPDNEQFF
-	TRBJ1-1	many	TRBV20-1	TGCAGTGCTAGACTCCCCTTGACAGATCTCAACACTGAAGCTTTCTTT	CSARLPLTDLNTEAFF
TRBD1	TRBJ1-4	many	TRBV5-1	TGCGCCAGCAGCGTGGGACAGACACGGGGAGAAAAACTGTTTTTT	CASSVGQTRGEKLFF
-	TRBJ1-6	-	TRBV3-1	TGTGCCAGCAGCCAAGACGCTGCCTATAATTCACCCCTCCACTTT	CASSQDAAYNSPLHF
-	TRBJ1-5	many	TRBV12-3/TRBV12-4	TGTGCCAGCAGTTTTGCCGAGGGGAGCAATCAGCCCCAGCATTTT	CASSFAEGSNQPQHF
-	TRBJ1-4	few	TRBV7-2	TGTGCCAGCAGCTTAGTTAACAGGGATGAAAAACTGTTTTTT	CASSLVNRDEKLFF
TRBD1	TRBJ2-3	-	TRBV28	TGTGCCAGCAGTCCACAGGGGGCGGCGCAGTATTTT	CASSPQGAAQYF
-	TRBJ1-1	many	TRBV4-1	TGCGCCAGCAGAAATCCCACGGGCGACACTGAAGCTTTCTTT	CASRNPTGDTEAFF
-	TRBJ2-5	-	TRBV7-2	TGTGCCAGCAGCCGAACTGTCATGGCAGAGACCCAGTACTTC	CASSRTVMAETQYF
-	TRBJ2-3	-	TRBV7-2	TGTGCCGGCAGCTGGCTTAGTGATACGCAGTATTTT	CAGSWLSDTQYF
-	TRBJ1-5	many	TRBV4-3	TGCGCCAGCAGCCAAGATCTTCCAGGCTATGGCCAGCCCCAGCATTTT	CASSQDLPGYGQPQHF
-	TRBJ1-1	many	TRBV4-2	TGTGCCAGCAGCCAAGATGGACCGAACACTGAAGCTTTCTTT	CASSQDGPNTEAFF
TRBD2	TRBJ2-3	-	TRBV10-1	TGCGCCAGCTCGGGACTAGCGGGGGGGACAGATACGCAGTATTTT	CASSGLAGGTDTQYF
TRBD1	TRBJ2-6	few	TRBV5-4	TGTGCCAGCAGCTTCGGGACAGGCGGCTCTGGGGCCAACGTCCTGACTTTC	CASSFGTGGSGANVLTF
-	TRBJ1-1	few	TRBV4-1	TGCGCCAGCAGCCAAGGACAGGTATATGACATGAACACTGAAGCTTTCTTT	CASSQGQVYDMNTEAFF
-	TRBJ2-7	many	TRBV29-1	TGCGCTTGGGAACGGAATAGATCCTACGAGCAGTACTTC	CAWERNRSYEQYF
TRBD1	TRBJ1-6	many	TRBV5-1	TGCGCCAGCAGCCTACGGACAGGGTATAATTCACCCCTCCACTTT	CASSLRTGYNSPLHF
-	TRBJ1-4	many	TRBV6-5	TGTGCCACAAGACGAGGACCGAATGAAAAACTGTTTTTT	CATRRGPNEKLFF
-	TRBJ1-4	-	TRBV4-1	TGCGCCAGCAGCCAATCCCAGGGGACAATGGATGAAAAACTGTTTTTT	CASSQSQGTMDEKLFF
-	TRBJ2-3	many	TRBV7-9	TGTGCCAGCAGTCCTACACCGACGGATACTAGCACAGATACGCAGTATTTT	CASSPTPTDTSTDTQYF
-	TRBJ2-3	many	TRBV6-5	TGTGCCAGCAGTTACGGCTTTCTAGGGTCGAATACGCAGTATTTT	CASSYGFLGSNTQYF
TRBD2	TRBJ2-3	few	TRBV7-9	TGTGCCAGCAGCCTAGCTAGCGGGGGGGCCTACACAGATACGCAGTATTTT	CASSLASGGAYTDTQYF
-	TRBJ1-6	many	TRBV7-8	TGTGCCAGCAGCTTAGGAGAGAATTCACCCCTCCACTTT	CASSLGENSPLHF
-	TRBJ1-2	-	TRBV7-2	TGTGCCAGCAGCTTCGAGACAGGCCGTTATGGCTACACCTTC	CASSFETGRYGYTF
-	TRBJ1-1	many	TRBV6-5	TGTGCCAGCAGGCGACAGCAAGGCACTGAAGCTTTCTTT	CASRRQQGTEAFF
-	TRBJ1-4	many	TRBV20-1	TGCAGTGCTCTTAATGAAAAACTGTTTTTT	CSALNEKLFF
-	TRBJ2-7	many	TRBV12-3/TRBV12-4	TGTGCCAGCAGCTCTGGCCCGAGGGTCGAGCAGTACTTC	CASSSGPRVEQYF
-	TRBJ1-6	few	TRBV6-6	TGTGCCAGCAGTTACAAGTTTTCGGGGGCGAAACGTGGTTCACCCCTCCACTTT	CASSYKFSGAKRGSPLHF
TRBD1	TRBJ2-5	many	TRBV29-1	TGCAGCGCCGACTACCGGGACAGGGAGACCCAGTACTTC	CSADYRDRETQYF
-	TRBJ2-2	many	TRBV7-6	TGTGCCAGCAGCTTAGTGGGCGCCGGGGAGCTGTTTTTT	CASSLVGAGELFF
-	TRBJ1-1	few	TRBV4-1	TGCGCCAGCAGCCAGTCCATTCAGGGCCCAATGAACACTGAAGCTTTCTTT	CASSQSIQGPMNTEAFF
-	TRBJ2-5	many	TRBV7-2	TGTGCCAGCAGCTATGTTGTGCAAGAGACCCAGTACTTC	CASSYVVQETQYF
-	TRBJ2-2	-	TRBV9	TGTGCCAGCAGCGTGGTTGGGAGTCCCGGGGAGCTGTTTTTT	CASSVVGSPGELFF
-	TRBJ2-5	many	TRBV29-1	TGCAGCGTTGCCAGGGGGGAACAAGAGACCCAGTACTTC	CSVARGEQETQYF
-	TRBJ2-1	many	TRBV3-1	TGTGCCACACAGAGGACAGTTTTCTACAATGAGCAGTTCTTC	CATQRTVFYNEQFF